A single sample gave rise to the 10 T cell receptor beta chains below, sequenced in a study of T cells of healthy individuals. TCRdb analysed the 5' RACE reads with MiXCR anew, one entry per CDR3 protein. The table has fewer than 75,000 distinct CDR3 sequences, around 15% seen once. The receptors come from a human donor in good health.

This clonotype was seen only a few times. The chain recombines TRBV20-1 with TRBJ2-7; 10 bases are a match to TRBD1. The germline V gene has CDR1 DFQATT and CDR2 SNEGSKA (reference sequence). Losses at the gene ends were 6 bases for V and 4 bases for J; bases not matched to a gene: 3. CDR3 length: 12 residues. The CDR3 sequence is CSAGTGVYEQYF. CDR3 DNA: TGCAGTGCCGGGACAGGGGTGTACGAGCAGTACTTC.

The J gene is TRBJ2-1, the V gene TRBV6-1; D might be TRBD1 or TRBD2, each matching 5 bases. Trimming took off 4 bases at V and 3 bases at J, with 13 bases between the two ends. Per the germline V gene, CDR1 is MNHNS and CDR2 is SASEGT. The CDR3 is 15 amino acids. The CDR3 sequence is CASSVRDGLYNEQFF. The DNA of the CDR3 is TGTGCCAGCAGTGTCCGGGACGGCCTCTACAATGAGCAGTTCTTC.

In its sample, this clonotype was seen many times. This rearrangement joins TRBV28 to TRBJ2-7; TRBD1 agrees at 8 bases. The J segment lost 5 bases and the V segment lost 5 bases, leaving 5 bases of the junction unmatched. The CDR3 spans 13 residues. Germline V lookup: CDR1 MDHEN, CDR2 SYDVKM. DNA of the CDR3: TGTGCCAGCAGTGACAGGGGTTGGAACGAGCAGTACTTC. Protein sequence: CASSDRGWNEQYF.

On this clonotype itself: This sequence may be a read error, since a much larger clone differs from it by one base. J is TRBJ2-7 and V is TRBV20-1; perhaps TRBD1 as D (5 bases). V was trimmed by 1 base and J by 2 bases, leaving 9 bases between them. Per the germline V gene, CDR1 is DFQATT and CDR2 is SNEGSKA (reference sequence). The CDR3 is 13 residues long. The CDR3 loop is CSARARETYEQYF. The CDR3 nucleotides read TGCAGTGCTAGAGCCAGGGAAACCTACGAGCAGTACTTC.

This clonotype turned up a few times. The chain employs TRBV5-1 and TRBJ1-5; D possibly corresponds to TRBD1 (5 bases). V lost 2 bases, J lost 0 bases, and 9 bases lay in between. The CDR3 contains 15 residues. Germline V CDR1 and CDR2: SGHRS, YFSETQ. In nucleotides, the CDR3 is TGCGCCAGCAGCTTTTCGGGGGATAGCAATCAGCCCCAGCATTTT. Translating gives CASSFSGDSNQPQHF.

This clonotype was seen a few times. The chain links TRBV6-5 to TRBJ1-2; D possibly corresponds to TRBD1 (5 bases). The ends were cut back, 0 bases at V and 4 bases at J, with 9 bases in the middle. CDR1 MNHEY and CDR2 SVGAGI come from the germline V gene. There are 14 residues in the CDR3. CDR3 region: CASSYSQGGYGYTF. CDR3 DNA sequence: TGTGCCAGCAGTTACTCCCAGGGTGGCTATGGCTACACCTTC.

J is TRBJ2-7 and V is TRBV10-2; D not certain. The CDR3 runs 14 residues. V shed 2 bases and J shed 4 bases, with 12 bases lying between them. Germline V gene data show CDR1 as WSHSY and CDR2 as SAAADI. The CDR3 nucleotides are TGCGCCAGCAGTGAGGCTACCCGAATGTACGAGCAGTACTTC. Protein: CASSEATRMYEQYF.

This chain links TRBV5-1 with TRBJ1-5; D is unresolved. CDR1 SGHRS and CDR2 YFSETQ come from the germline V gene. The V and J ends lost 4 bases and 2 bases respectively, with 13 bases between them. The CDR3 runs 15 residues. This chain's CDR3 is CASSREFGGNQPQHF. For the CDR3, the DNA is TGCGCCAGCAGCCGCGAGTTCGGGGGCAATCAGCCCCAGCATTTT.

This clonotype occurred many times. The chain recombines TRBV10-3 with TRBJ2-7, with 7 bases matching TRBD1. Losses at the gene ends were 9 bases for V and 2 bases for J; bases not matched to a gene: 4. Germline loops: CDR1 ENHRY, CDR2 SYGVKD. This CDR3 is built from 12 residues. Written as DNA, the CDR3 is TGTGCCATACAAACAGGGGCCTACGAGCAGTACTTC. Amino acids: CAIQTGAYEQYF.

The chain is built from TRBV6-6 and TRBJ2-3; D ambiguous. The germline V gene encodes CDR1 MNHNY and CDR2 SVGAGI (reference sequence). The CDR3 loop spans 16 amino acids. The V gene lost 0 bases and the J gene lost 4 bases, with 14 bases spanning the gap. The CDR3 sequence: CASSYSKQPRADTQYF. Here the CDR3 DNA reads TGTGCCAGCAGTTACTCGAAACAGCCAAGGGCAGATACGCAGTATTTT.